This T cell receptor (beta chain) was sequenced during a study of shared clonotypes between healthy human individuals. This CDR3 has 17 amino acids. The junction had 13 bases not matched to a gene; V was cut back by 0 bases and J by 4 bases. Per the germline V gene, CDR1 is SGDLS and CDR2 is YYNGEE. The assay was immunoSEQ multiplex PCR, and TCRdb's table has in-frame clones only and misses some. The repertoire holds about 1.5 million clones, around 98% seen once, with 0.4% to 0.55% in the top ten. The genes are TRBV9 and TRBJ2-7, with 7 bases lining up with TRBD2. This TCR came from a man aged 30 to 39 in good health. Sequencing was carried out using naive CD4+ T cells sorted from blood. The sample's subset: CD45RA+ positively selected. The CDR3, as DNA: TGTGCCAGCAGCGTAGACATGGGAGCGGGACTGTTGTACGAGCAGTACTTC. Translated, it gives CASSVDMGAGLLYEQYF.